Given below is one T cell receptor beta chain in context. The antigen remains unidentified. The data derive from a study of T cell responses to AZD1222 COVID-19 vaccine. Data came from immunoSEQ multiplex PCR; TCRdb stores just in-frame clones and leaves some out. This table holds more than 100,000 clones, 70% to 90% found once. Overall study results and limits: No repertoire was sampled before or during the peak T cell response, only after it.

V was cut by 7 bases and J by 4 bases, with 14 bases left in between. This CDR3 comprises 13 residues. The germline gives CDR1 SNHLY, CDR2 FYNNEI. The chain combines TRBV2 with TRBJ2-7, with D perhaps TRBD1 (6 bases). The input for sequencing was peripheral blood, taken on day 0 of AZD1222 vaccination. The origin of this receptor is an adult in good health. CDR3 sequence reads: CASTTQGMYEQYF. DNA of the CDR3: TGTGCCAGCACAACCCAGGGGATGTACGAGCAGTACTTC.